This T cell receptor (beta chain) was sequenced in a study of T-cell reconstitution after alpha-beta-depleted transplantation in children. This clonotype came up many times. This CDR3 is built from 16 residues. Germline V gives CDR1 DFQATT, CDR2 SNEGSKA (reference sequence). Deletions cut 0 bases from V and 2 bases from J, with 14 bases between. TCRbeta library construction was performed incorporating unique molecular identifiers. From the PCR reads, TCRdb called clonotypes with MiXCR, one entry per CDR3 protein. In the table there are around 87,000 distinct CDR3 sequences, 7% to 10% of which are singletons.

The sequencing used PBMCs from the stem cell graft donor, collected from the stem cell graft. This chain links TRBV20-1 with TRBJ1-5; D is ambiguous. The sequence derives from a human donor who donated a stem cell graft to a child with congenital amegakaryocytic thrombocytopenia. The CDR3 protein is CSARDLRGSGNQPQHF. The CDR3 nucleotides read TGCAGTGCTAGAGATCTCCGGGGTTCAGGCAATCAGCCCCAGCATTTT.